This TCR beta chain was obtained from a study of blood T cells in healthy people across ages. Notes on this clonotype: The antigen is unknown.

V shed 4 bases and J shed 5 bases, with 14 bases lying between them. The CDR3 is 14 amino acids. Germline CDR1 and CDR2: SGHAT and FQNNGV. Overall study results and limits: What prevented conclusive comparison of naive and antigen-experienced cells was that PBMCs were unsorted. Estimates based on one million T cells were treated as lower bounds.

Using a J-beta primer mix together with a sample-barcoded 5' primer, a second PCR was run for roughly 6 to 11 cycles. MiXCR, applied by TCRdb to the 5' RACE reads, yields one record per CDR3 protein. The sample has hundreds of thousands of distinct CDR3 sequences; roughly 32% are singletons. Every sample gave at least 5 micrograms of total RNA when it was extracted. Sequences were obtained from blood. The V and J genes are TRBV11-2 and TRBJ1-2; D perhaps matches TRBD1 (5 bases). This sequence originates from an elderly woman in good health. This chain's CDR3 is CASSSRDEAYGYTF. CDR3 bases: TGTGCCAGCAGCTCGAGGGACGAGGCGTATGGCTACACCTTC.